The next 13 T cell receptor beta chains were all read from a single sample in a study of graft-versus-host responses after intestinal transplantation (dated by TCRdb to the early 2020s). In the paper's terms, the time point label means: cells obtained before transplantation from donor or recipient. The protocol used for the library was the immunoSEQ multiplex PCR assay. TCRdb limited this immuneACCESS table to in-frame rearrangements with V and J called. A share of clones is missing; checked studies link under half to unresolved V genes, and the rest is unexplained. This sample gives approximately 85,000 clones in total; roughly 90% of them show up just once. The ten top clones hold less than 8.5% of the sample. No antigen has been assigned to these receptors. This material consisted of unstimulated CD8+ T cells sorted from spleen or lymph node cells, taken before transplant. Receptors were obtained from a human donor who was the organ donor for an intestinal transplant.

The chain links TRBV6-5 to TRBJ2-3, with 9 bases lining up with TRBD2. V gave up 2 bases and J gave up 5 bases; unmatched junction bases: 8. The CDR3 consists of 16 residues. Looked up from germline, CDR1 is MNHEY and CDR2 is SVGAGI. The CDR3: CASSYPGLAGKDTQYF. CDR3 coding DNA: TGTGCCAGCAGTTACCCGGGACTAGCAGGAAAAGATACGCAGTATTTT.

This rearrangement joins TRBV7-9 to TRBJ1-1, with unresolved D. The ends were cut back, 8 bases at V and 0 bases at J, with 7 bases in the middle. CDR1 and CDR2 (germline): SEHNR, FQNEAQ (reference sequence). The CDR3 totals 12 residues. The CDR3 DNA reads as TGTGCCAGCCGCGCGGTGAACACTGAAGCTTTCTTT. The encoded protein is CASRAVNTEAFF.

The rearrangement joins TRBV7-8 to TRBJ2-1; 8 bases fit TRBD2. The germline gives CDR1 SGHVS, CDR2 FQNEAQ. The V and J ends lost 3 bases and 2 bases, in that order; junction bases with no gene match: 12. The CDR3 spans 18 residues. Here the CDR3 DNA reads TGTGCCAGCAGCTTCGGACTAGCCCCCCTCAATACCTACAATGAGCAGTTCTTC. This codes for CASSFGLAPLNTYNEQFF.

The chain combines TRBV11-2 with TRBJ2-7; the D is unclear. This CDR3 has 13 amino acids. Trimming took 5 bases from V and 2 from J, leaving 10 bases between them. Germline values: CDR1 SGHAT, CDR2 FQNNGV. The CDR3 protein is CASSLSQPYEQYF. DNA of the CDR3: TGTGCCAGCAGCCTTAGCCAGCCCTACGAGCAGTACTTC.

The chain recombines TRBV11-2 with TRBJ2-5; no clear D. The CDR3 has 18 residues. The germline V gene encodes CDR1 SGHAT and CDR2 FQNNGV. V was cut by 0 bases and J by 2 bases, with 19 bases left in between. Here the CDR3 DNA reads TGTGCCAGCAGCTTAGATCTAGGTGACCGGCATTCTCAAGAGACCCAGTACTTC. Encoded protein: CASSLDLGDRHSQETQYF. Full variable domain (rest looked up from reference TRBV11-2 and TRBJ2-5): EAGVAQSPRYKIIEKRQSVAFWCNPISGHATLYWYQQILGQGPKLLIQFQNNGVVDDSQLPKDRFSAERLKGVDSTLKIQPAKLEDSAVYLCASSLDLGDRHSQETQYFGPGTRLLVL.

This chain connects TRBV30 to TRBJ1-5, with D possibly TRBD1 on 6 matching bases. The CDR3 sequence is 15 residues long. Germline V gene data show CDR1 as GTSNPN and CDR2 as SVGIG (reference sequence). V lost 3 bases, J lost 4 bases, and 16 bases lay in between. The CDR3 nucleotides are TGTGCCTGGAGGGACCCCACAGGGATTAATCAGCCCCAGCATTTT. This encodes CAWRDPTGINQPQHF.

This chain joins TRBV7-6 and TRBJ2-7; unclear D gene. Germline assignment: CDR1 SGHVS and CDR2 FNYEAQ. Trimming pared 3 bases from V and 1 base from J, leaving 7 bases between. The CDR3 loop spans 13 amino acids. Here the CDR3 DNA reads TGTGCCAGCAGCTTCGGGTCTTCCTACGAGCAGTACTTC. It translates to CASSFGSSYEQYF.

This chain uses TRBV7-9 with TRBJ2-1; 15 bases map to TRBD2. The CDR3 runs to 17 residues. V dropped 5 bases and J dropped 8; count of bases not matched to a gene: 10. Germline V CDR1 and CDR2: SEHNR, FQNEAQ (reference sequence). The CDR3 spells CASSRTSGRAHVYEQFF. The CDR3 DNA sequence: TGTGCCAGCAGCCGGACTAGCGGGAGGGCCCACGTGTATGAGCAGTTCTTC.

V gene TRBV27 combines with J gene TRBJ2-5; 13 bases agree with TRBD2. This CDR3 contains 20 residues. Germline assignment: CDR1 MNHEY and CDR2 SMNVEV (reference sequence). J gave up 1 base and V 4 bases, and 15 bases lay outside the gene matches. The CDR3 sequence is CASSSPPTSGGPDTQETQYF. In DNA, the CDR3 is TGTGCCAGCAGTTCCCCCCCGACTAGCGGGGGGCCAGACACCCAAGAGACCCAGTACTTC.

The V gene is TRBV7-6, the J gene TRBJ2-7; 14 bases are a match to TRBD2. Germline V CDR1 and CDR2: SGHVS, FNYEAQ. Trimming took 5 bases from V and 7 from J; bases not matched to a gene: 16. The CDR3 has 18 amino acids. CDR3 bases: TGTGCCAGCAGCCCCGGCCCCCCTCCCGGACTAGCGGGGGGAGAGCAGTACTTC. Protein: CASSPGPPPGLAGGEQYF.

V and J are TRBV11-2 and TRBJ1-2; 10 bases agree with TRBD1. V gave up 4 bases and J gave up 7 bases; unmatched junction bases: 6. CDR3 length: 14 amino acids. Germline lookup yields CDR1 SGHAT and CDR2 FQNNGV. CDR3 residues: CASSSGQGLPGYTF. Here the CDR3 DNA reads TGTGCCAGCAGCTCGGGACAGGGGCTCCCTGGCTACACCTTC. The whole variable domain, remainder taken from reference TRBV11-2 and TRBJ1-2, is EAGVAQSPRYKIIEKRQSVAFWCNPISGHATLYWYQQILGQGPKLLIQFQNNGVVDDSQLPKDRFSAERLKGVDSTLKIQPAKLEDSAVYLCASSSGQGLPGYTFGSGTRLTVV.

This chain joins TRBV5-1 and TRBJ1-6; tentative D call: TRBD1 (6 bases). This CDR3 spans 14 amino acids. In germline, CDR1 is SGHRS, CDR2 YFSETQ. V lost 7 bases to trimming and J lost 6 bases, with 14 bases between them. CDR3 residues: CASGSGHRNSPLHF. The CDR3 bases are TGCGCCAGCGGTTCGGGACACCGTAATTCACCCCTCCACTTT.

V usage is TRBV19 and J usage is TRBJ2-5; 7 nucleotides line up with TRBD1. The length of the CDR3 is 15 residues. In germline, CDR1 is LNHDA, CDR2 SQIVND (reference sequence). V lost 10 bases to trimming and J lost 5 bases; unmatched junction nucleotides: 16. The CDR3 here is CATQGQDPWGETQYF. The CDR3 DNA sequence: TGTGCCACCCAAGGACAGGACCCCTGGGGGGAGACCCAGTACTTC.